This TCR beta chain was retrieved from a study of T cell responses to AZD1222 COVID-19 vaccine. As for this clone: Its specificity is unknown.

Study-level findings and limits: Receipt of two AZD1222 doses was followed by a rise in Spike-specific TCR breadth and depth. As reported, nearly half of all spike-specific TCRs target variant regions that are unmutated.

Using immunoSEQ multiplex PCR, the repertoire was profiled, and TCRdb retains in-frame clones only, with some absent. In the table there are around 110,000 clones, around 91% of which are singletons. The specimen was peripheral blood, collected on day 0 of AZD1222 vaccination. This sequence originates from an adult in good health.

CDR3 DNA: TGTGCCATCAGTGAGGGGGCCTATGGCTACACCTTC. Translated: CAISEGAYGYTF. The J gene is TRBJ1-2, the V gene TRBV10-3; D is possibly TRBD1 (5 bases). The V gene lost 2 bases and the J gene lost 4 bases, with 5 bases spanning the gap. Germline V gene lookup returns CDR1 ENHRY and CDR2 SYGVKD. This CDR3 region has 12 residues.